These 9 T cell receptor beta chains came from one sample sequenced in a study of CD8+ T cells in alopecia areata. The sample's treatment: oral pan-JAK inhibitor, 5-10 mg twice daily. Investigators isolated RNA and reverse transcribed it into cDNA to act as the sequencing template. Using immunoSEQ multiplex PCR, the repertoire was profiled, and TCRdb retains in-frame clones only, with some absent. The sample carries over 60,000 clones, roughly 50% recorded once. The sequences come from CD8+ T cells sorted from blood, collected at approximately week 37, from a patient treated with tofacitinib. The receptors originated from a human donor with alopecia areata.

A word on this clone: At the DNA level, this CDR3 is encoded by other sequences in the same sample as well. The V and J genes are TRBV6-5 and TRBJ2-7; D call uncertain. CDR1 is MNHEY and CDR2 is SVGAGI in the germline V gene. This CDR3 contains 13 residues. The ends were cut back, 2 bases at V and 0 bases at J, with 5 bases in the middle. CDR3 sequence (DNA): TGTGCCAGCAGTTACCGGAGCTCCTACGAGCAGTACTTC. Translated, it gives CASSYRSSYEQYF.

The CDR3 nucleotides read TGTGCCAGCAGAGGGGCGGGGGCCCCTGGGGCCAACGTCCTGACTTTC. Its translation is CASRGAGAPGANVLTF. J is TRBJ2-6 and V is TRBV7-9, with a weak D call TRBD2 (7 bases). The V gene's germline CDR1 is SEHNR and CDR2 FQNEAQ (reference sequence). V lost 6 bases, J lost 2 bases, and 14 bases lay in between. The CDR3 totals 16 residues.

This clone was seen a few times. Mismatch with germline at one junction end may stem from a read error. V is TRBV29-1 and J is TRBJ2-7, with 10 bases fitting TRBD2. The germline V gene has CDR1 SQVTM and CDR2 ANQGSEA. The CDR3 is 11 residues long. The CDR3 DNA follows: TGCAGCGTTGTGACTAGCGGGCGGCCAGCCTTC. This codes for CSVVTSGRPAF.

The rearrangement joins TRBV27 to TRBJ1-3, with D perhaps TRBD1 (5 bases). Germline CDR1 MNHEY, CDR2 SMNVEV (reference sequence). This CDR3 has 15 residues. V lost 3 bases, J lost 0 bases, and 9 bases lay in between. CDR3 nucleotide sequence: TGTGCCAGCAGTTTCAACGGGGCCTCTGGAAACACCATATATTTT. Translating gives CASSFNGASGNTIYF.

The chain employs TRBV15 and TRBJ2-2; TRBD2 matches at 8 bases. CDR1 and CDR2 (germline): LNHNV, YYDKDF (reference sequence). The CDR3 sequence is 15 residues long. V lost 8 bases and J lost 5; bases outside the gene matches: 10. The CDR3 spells CATREGGLNTGELFF. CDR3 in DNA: TGTGCCACCCGGGAGGGGGGGCTCAATACCGGGGAGCTGTTTTTT.

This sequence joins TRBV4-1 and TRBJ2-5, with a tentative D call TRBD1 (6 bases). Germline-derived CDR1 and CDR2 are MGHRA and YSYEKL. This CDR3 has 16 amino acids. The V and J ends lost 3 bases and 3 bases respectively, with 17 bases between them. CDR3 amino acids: CASSQVGTRTKETQYF. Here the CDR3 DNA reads TGCGCCAGCAGCCAGGTGGGGACAAGGACAAAAGAGACCCAGTACTTC.

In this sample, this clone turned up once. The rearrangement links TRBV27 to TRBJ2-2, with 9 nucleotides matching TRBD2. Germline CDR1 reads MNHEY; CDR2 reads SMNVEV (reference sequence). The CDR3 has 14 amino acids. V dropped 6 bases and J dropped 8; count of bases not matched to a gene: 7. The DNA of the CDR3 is TGTGCCAGCAGCTCCAGCGGGAGGAAGGGGGAGCTGTTTTTT. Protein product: CASSSSGRKGELFF.

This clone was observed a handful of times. The CDR3 loop reads CASSVAVRLAGEETQYF. In DNA form, the CDR3 reads TGTGCCAGCAGCGTAGCGGTCCGACTAGCGGGAGAGGAGACCCAGTACTTC. The chain couples TRBV9 to TRBJ2-5, with 12 positions matching TRBD2. J was trimmed by 5 bases and V by 0 bases; bases with no gene match: 8. The CDR3 length is 17 residues. The germline CDR1 and CDR2 sequences are SGDLS and YYNGEE.

The DNA of the CDR3 is TGTGCCAGCAGCTTAGGCGCGGACAGGGCGTTCTTC. As protein: CASSLGADRAFF. The chain has TRBV11-2 and TRBJ2-1, with 8 bases aligning to TRBD1. This CDR3 spans 12 amino acids. V lost 1 base and J lost 15; bases outside the gene matches: 5. Germline loops: CDR1 SGHAT, CDR2 FQNNGV. Combining the CDR3 with reference TRBV11-2 and TRBJ2-1 gives the whole variable domain EAGVAQSPRYKIIEKRQSVAFWCNPISGHATLYWYQQILGQGPKLLIQFQNNGVVDDSQLPKDRFSAERLKGVDSTLKIQPAKLEDSAVYLCASSLGADRAFFGPGTRLTVL.